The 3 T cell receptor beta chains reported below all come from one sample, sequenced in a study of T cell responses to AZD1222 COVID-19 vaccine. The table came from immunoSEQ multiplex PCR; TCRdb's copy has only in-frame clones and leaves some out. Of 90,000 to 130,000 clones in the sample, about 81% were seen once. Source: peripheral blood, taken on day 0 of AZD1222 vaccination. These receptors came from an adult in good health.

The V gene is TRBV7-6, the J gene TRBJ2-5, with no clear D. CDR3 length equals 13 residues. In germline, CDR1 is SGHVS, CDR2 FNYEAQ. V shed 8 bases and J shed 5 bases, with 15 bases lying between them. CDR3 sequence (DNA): TGTGCCAGCTCGCCACAAATTGGGGAGACCCAGTACTTC. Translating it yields CASSPQIGETQYF.

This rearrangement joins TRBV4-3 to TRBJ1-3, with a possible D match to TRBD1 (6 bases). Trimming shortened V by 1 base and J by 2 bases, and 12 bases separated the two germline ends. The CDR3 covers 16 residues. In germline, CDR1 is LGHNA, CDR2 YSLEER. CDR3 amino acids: CASSQATQGPGNTIYF. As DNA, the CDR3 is TGCGCCAGCAGCCAAGCGACACAGGGCCCTGGAAACACCATATATTTT.

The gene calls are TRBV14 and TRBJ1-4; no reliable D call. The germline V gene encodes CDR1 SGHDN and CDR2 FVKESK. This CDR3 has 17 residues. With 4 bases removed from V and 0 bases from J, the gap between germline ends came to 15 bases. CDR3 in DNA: TGTGCCAGCAGCCTACGCGGGGTGTCGGCAACTAATGAAAAACTGTTTTTT. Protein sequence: CASSLRGVSATNEKLFF.